One and the same sample provided the 17 T cell receptor beta chains below, sequenced in a study of T-cell memory formation after mild COVID-19. TCRdb itself ran the 5' RACE reads through MiXCR, one entry per CDR3 protein. The table has 150,000 to 200,000 distinct CDR3 sequences, 16% seen once. Sequencing input: PBMCs or a T cell subset sorted from them (not recorded which). All receptors come from an adult woman who had mild COVID-19 (a few samples of this study predate the infection). Cell type and time point are not known.

This clonotype was detected once. The CDR3 nucleotides read TGTGCCAGCAGTGAAAGGAAGACGGGGCAGTACTTC. This sequence encodes CASSERKTGQYF. V and J are TRBV2 and TRBJ2-7; D not certain. Deletions cut 2 bases from V and 9 bases from J, with 11 bases between. This CDR3 spans 12 amino acids. Per the germline V gene, CDR1 is SNHLY and CDR2 is FYNNEI.

This chain connects TRBV15 to TRBJ2-7, with 7 nucleotides matching TRBD1. Unmatched junction bases numbered 6, after V lost 1 base and J lost 3 bases. This CDR3 is 15 amino acids long. CDR1 and CDR2 (germline): LNHNV, YYDKDF (reference sequence). The CDR3 nucleotides read TGTGCCACCAGCAGAGGAACAGGGGCTGGCTACGAGCAGTACTTC. It translates to CATSRGTGAGYEQYF.

This clonotype was seen a few times. The CDR3 here is CASSLDGGELFF. The CDR3 DNA follows: TGTGCCAGCAGCTTGGATGGCGGGGAGCTGTTTTTT. V is TRBV5-8 and J is TRBJ2-2; D is unresolved. There are 12 residues in the CDR3. V gave up 0 bases and J gave up 7 bases, with 4 bases separating them. Germline V gene data show CDR1 as SGHTS and CDR2 as YDEGEE. The whole variable domain, filled in from reference TRBV5-8 and TRBJ2-2, reads EAGVTQSPTHLIKTRGQQATLRCSPISGHTSVYWYQQALGLGLQFLLWYDEGEERNRGNFPPRFSGRQFPNYSSELNVNALELEDSALYLCASSLDGGELFFGEGSRLTVL.

This clonotype was recorded a few times. The chain joins TRBV20-1 to TRBJ2-2; D is perhaps TRBD2 (5 bases). V gave up 6 bases and J gave up 2 bases, with 10 bases separating them. Germline V gene sequence: CDR1 DFQATT, CDR2 SNEGSKA (reference sequence). This CDR3 contains 13 residues. The CDR3 DNA is TGCAGTGCGGTACCGGGAAACACCGGGGAGCTGTTTTTT. Amino acid sequence: CSAVPGNTGELFF.

This clonotype was observed at least ten times. J is TRBJ2-1 and V is TRBV7-9, with a tentative D call TRBD1 (6 bases). Per germline, CDR1 SEHNR and CDR2 FQNEAQ (reference sequence). CDR3 length: 15 amino acids. The ends were cut back, 0 bases at V and 0 bases at J, with 6 bases in the middle. Here the CDR3 reads CASSLADSSYNEQFF. Written as DNA, the CDR3 is TGTGCCAGCAGCTTAGCGGACAGCTCCTACAATGAGCAGTTCTTC.

This clonotype was observed a handful of times. The chain couples TRBV5-1 to TRBJ2-2, with D perhaps given as TRBD1 or TRBD2 (5 bases each). Germline loops: CDR1 SGHRS, CDR2 YFSETQ. V lost 2 bases, J lost 5 bases, and 7 bases lay in between. The CDR3 runs to 13 residues. In DNA form, the CDR3 reads TGCGCCAGCAGCTTCGGGGCGACCGGGGAGCTGTTTTTT. Its protein is CASSFGATGELFF.

This clonotype occurred many times. This chain's CDR3 is CASSPMGRTQYF. CDR3 coding DNA: TGTGCCAGCAGCCCTATGGGTCGGACCCAGTACTTC. The chain joins TRBV6-5 to TRBJ2-5; D remains ambiguous. CDR3 size: 12 residues. From germline, CDR1 is MNHEY and CDR2 SVGAGI. V gave up 6 bases and J gave up 7 bases, with 12 bases separating them.

This chain connects TRBV6-5 to TRBJ2-7, with TRBD1 matching 7 bases. CDR3 length: 14 amino acids. J gave up 1 base and V 5 bases, and 5 bases lay outside the gene matches. Germline V gene lookup returns CDR1 MNHEY and CDR2 SVGAGI. This CDR3 is CASSDRASSYEQYF. CDR3 bases: TGTGCCAGCAGTGACAGGGCCTCTTCCTACGAGCAGTACTTC.

This clonotype was counted between two and nine times. V is TRBV9 and J is TRBJ2-7, with 7 bases fitting TRBD1. V shed 4 bases and J 0 bases; nucleotides not matched to a gene: 10. The CDR3 consists of 16 residues. Germline-derived CDR1 and CDR2 are SGDLS and YYNGEE. The CDR3 DNA reads as TGTGCCAGCAGCCAATCACAGCAGGGGGTCTCCTACGAGCAGTACTTC. Its translation is CASSQSQQGVSYEQYF.

The chain combines TRBV5-1 with TRBJ1-1; D gene uncertain. Trimming removed 6 bases from V and 3 bases from J, with 12 bases in between. CDR1 and CDR2 (germline): SGHRS, YFSETQ. The CDR3 consists of 13 residues. The CDR3 DNA reads as TGCGCCAGCACCCGCTTAACGGACACTGAAGCTTTCTTT. It specifies CASTRLTDTEAFF.

This clonotype was recorded a few times. The CDR3 here is CASSLAGRPSGANVLTF. The CDR3, as DNA: TGCGCCAGCAGCTTGGCGGGACGTCCGTCTGGGGCCAACGTCCTGACTTTC. The V call is TRBV5-1, the J call TRBJ2-6; either TRBD1 or TRBD2 may fit D (5 bases each). CDR1 is SGHRS, CDR2 YFSETQ, per germline. The ends were cut back, 0 bases at V and 1 base at J, with 11 bases in the middle. The CDR3 is 17 amino acids. The full variable domain, completed using reference TRBV5-1 and TRBJ2-6, is KAGVTQTPRYLIKTRGQQVTLSCSPISGHRSVSWYQQTPGQGLQFLFEYFSETQRNKGNFPGRFSGRQFSNSRSEMNVSTLELGDSALYLCASSLAGRPSGANVLTFGAGSRLTVL.

This clonotype showed up just a few times. The chain employs TRBV5-1 and TRBJ2-2, with D unclear. With 4 bases removed from V and 1 base from J, the gap between germline ends came to 8 bases. Germline assignment: CDR1 SGHRS and CDR2 YFSETQ. The CDR3 extends over 14 amino acids. CDR3 sequence: CASSRPRNTGELFF. CDR3 bases: TGCGCCAGCAGCAGACCTAGGAACACCGGGGAGCTGTTTTTT. The variable domain in full, with the rest retrieved from reference TRBV5-1 and TRBJ2-2, is KAGVTQTPRYLIKTRGQQVTLSCSPISGHRSVSWYQQTPGQGLQFLFEYFSETQRNKGNFPGRFSGRQFSNSRSEMNVSTLELGDSALYLCASSRPRNTGELFFGEGSRLTVL.

This clonotype was found a few times. The chain couples TRBV4-2 to TRBJ2-3; the match to TRBD2 covers 12 bases. CDR3 size: 18 residues. The germline V gene encodes CDR1 LGHNA and CDR2 YNFKEQ. V was clipped by 3 bases and J by 0 bases; unmatched bases: 7. The CDR3 region has the DNA TGTGCCAGCAGCCATCTAGCGGGAGGGCCAGGGAGCACAGATACGCAGTATTTT. Its translation: CASSHLAGGPGSTDTQYF.

The gene calls are TRBV20-1 and TRBJ1-5; D is possibly TRBD1 (6 bases). From germline, CDR1 is DFQATT and CDR2 SNEGSKA (reference sequence). V gave up 2 bases and J gave up 2 bases, with 13 bases separating them. The CDR3 extends over 15 amino acids. The CDR3 coding sequence is TGCAGTGCTAGATTCGGGGGCGCGGGCAATCAGCCCCAGCATTTT. Translation: CSARFGGAGNQPQHF.

This clonotype has more than one count but fewer than ten. V gene TRBV7-9 combines with J gene TRBJ1-1, with D uncertain. Germline V gene data show CDR1 as SEHNR and CDR2 as FQNEAQ (reference sequence). Trimming took 1 base from V and 0 from J, leaving 9 bases between them. The CDR3 runs 15 residues. The CDR3 loop reads CASSLGREMNTEAFF. DNA for the CDR3: TGTGCCAGCAGCTTAGGAAGGGAAATGAACACTGAAGCTTTCTTT.

This clonotype has more than one count but fewer than ten. The genes are TRBV7-9 and TRBJ2-1; the D gene is possibly TRBD1 (5 bases). Germline-derived CDR1 and CDR2 are SEHNR and FQNEAQ (reference sequence). V gave up 3 bases and J gave up 0 bases, with 12 bases separating them. CDR3 length: 16 residues. CDR3 amino acids: CASSLGQLSSYNEQFF. The CDR3, as DNA: TGTGCCAGCAGCTTGGGGCAGCTGAGCTCCTACAATGAGCAGTTCTTC.

This clonotype was detected a few times. The genes are TRBV7-8 and TRBJ2-7; 13 bases fit TRBD2. This CDR3 region has 20 residues. CDR1 SGHVS and CDR2 FQNEAQ come from the germline V gene. Trimming removed 4 bases from V and 4 bases from J; junction bases left unmatched: 19. The CDR3 coding sequence is TGTGCCAGCAGCTCCCTCCCCGCGCGGACTAGCGGGAGAAGAAGGTACGAGCAGTACTTC. Translated: CASSSLPARTSGRRRYEQYF.